The clone carrying this T cell receptor beta chain appeared a single time. Its cognate antigen is unknown. The PCR contained 60 Vbeta and 13 Jbeta primers. Sequencing was performed with immunoSEQ multiplex PCR; in TCRdb, only in-frame clones are kept and a portion is missing. The data contain some 190,000 clones, roughly four fifths of them singletons. The data were obtained in a study of cytomegalovirus exposure and HLA in healthy donors. Study details: Within an early data release were about 85 million unique TCRs drawn from HLA-typed donors.

Germline assignment: CDR1 MNHEY and CDR2 SVGAGI. Germline trimming cut 4 bases from V and 5 bases from J; bases unmatched to any gene: 11. This CDR3 region has 16 residues. The study's findings and limits: The study assumed roughly uniform donor sequencing depth for presence/absence analyses. It was reported in a later analysis that an Asian-associated ancestry cluster showed fewer N-insertions than the 666-donor mean. In all likelihood, a cluster of highly shared sequence variants was a sequencing artifact.

The chain recombines TRBV6-5 with TRBJ2-5, with 9 positions matching TRBD2. The sequencing sample was made of PBMCs. The TCR comes from a woman in her 30s in good health and CMV-seropositive. The CDR3 region is CASSSIPGTSRETQYF. The CDR3 nucleotides read TGTGCCAGCAGTTCTATCCCCGGGACTAGCAGGGAGACCCAGTACTTC.